Listed below are T cell receptor beta chains from one sample, sequenced in a study of shared clonotypes between healthy human individuals. Profiling relied on immunoSEQ multiplex PCR, and the TCRdb table lists in-frame clones only, not all of them. The profile shows some 2,500,000 clones, over 85% of them singletons. Sequencing was performed on naive CD4+ T cells from PBMCs. The receptors derive from a man in his late teens or twenties in good health. Some clones in this sample may be carry-over from other donors' samples. CDR3s include the opening cysteine and the closing phenylalanine or tryptophan. Each record gives: J gene, V gene, clone size, D gene, CDR3 protein, CDR3 DNA. A D gene is named only where the DNA matches it firmly. Part of the rows lack a size; the others show once, few, many or a class for expanded clones.

j_call: TRBJ1-5; v_call: TRBV2; clone_size: .; d_call: TRBD1; cdr3_aa: CASSGEGGAYQPQHF; cdr3_nt: TGTGCCAGCAGTGGTGAAGGGGGCGCTTATCAGCCCCAGCATTTT
j_call: TRBJ2-1; v_call: TRBV6-1; clone_size: .; d_call: TRBD2; cdr3_aa: CASSASGRTNNEQFF; cdr3_nt: TGTGCCAGCAGTGCTAGCGGGAGGACAAACAATGAGCAGTTCTTC
j_call: TRBJ1-3; v_call: TRBV27; clone_size: .; d_call: .; cdr3_aa: CASSGGANGNTIYF; cdr3_nt: TGTGCCAGCTCGGGGGGGGCTAATGGAAACACCATATATTTT
j_call: TRBJ2-3; v_call: TRBV2; clone_size: .; d_call: .; cdr3_aa: CASSVRVSTDTQYF; cdr3_nt: TGTGCCAGCAGTGTTCGGGTTAGCACAGATACGCAGTATTTT
j_call: TRBJ1-4; v_call: TRBV10-3; clone_size: .; d_call: TRBD1; cdr3_aa: CAIRDRGVEKLFF; cdr3_nt: TGTGCCATCAGGGACAGGGGCGTGGAGAAACTGTTTTTT
j_call: TRBJ2-5; v_call: TRBV5-1; clone_size: .; d_call: .; cdr3_aa: CASSRDSNGETQYF; cdr3_nt: TGCGCCAGCAGCCGTGACTCAAATGGAGAGACCCAGTACTTC
j_call: TRBJ2-1; v_call: TRBV7-8; clone_size: .; d_call: TRBD1; cdr3_aa: CASSLSRLGDSSYNEQFF; cdr3_nt: TGTGCCAGCAGCTTATCTCGGTTAGGGGACAGCTCCTACAATGAGCAGTTCTTC
j_call: TRBJ1-3; v_call: TRBV2; clone_size: .; d_call: .; cdr3_aa: CASSGAGPSGGNTIYF; cdr3_nt: TGTGCCAGCAGTGGAGCGGGGCCTAGCGGGGGAAACACCATATATTTT
j_call: TRBJ2-7; v_call: TRBV9; clone_size: .; d_call: .; cdr3_aa: CASSVGRGGAPYEQYF; cdr3_nt: TGTGCCAGCAGCGTAGGACGTGGGGGCGCGCCCTACGAGCAGTACTTC
j_call: TRBJ1-3; v_call: TRBV6-1; clone_size: .; d_call: .; cdr3_aa: CASKVQISGNTIYF; cdr3_nt: TGTGCCAGCAAGGTACAGATCTCTGGAAACACCATATATTTT
j_call: TRBJ1-4; v_call: TRBV4-1; clone_size: .; d_call: .; cdr3_aa: CASSQDPSPVKLFF; cdr3_nt: TGCGCCAGCAGCCAAGATCCCTCGCCAGTGAAACTGTTTTTT
j_call: TRBJ2-7; v_call: TRBV11-2; clone_size: .; d_call: .; cdr3_aa: CASSHGYEQYF; cdr3_nt: TGTGCCAGCAGCCATGGCTACGAGCAGTACTTC
j_call: TRBJ1-3; v_call: TRBV28; clone_size: few; d_call: .; cdr3_aa: CASSSGTSGNTIYF; cdr3_nt: TGTGCCAGCAGTTCCGGGACATCTGGAAACACCATATATTTT
j_call: TRBJ2-2; v_call: TRBV5-1; clone_size: .; d_call: .; cdr3_aa: CASSKFSGELFF; cdr3_nt: TGCGCCAGCAGTAAGTTCTCCGGGGAGCTGTTTTTT
j_call: TRBJ2-7; v_call: TRBV28; clone_size: .; d_call: .; cdr3_aa: CASSLNLPGEQYF; cdr3_nt: TGTGCCAGCAGTTTAAACCTCCCCGGCGAGCAGTACTTC
j_call: TRBJ2-1; v_call: TRBV11-2; clone_size: .; d_call: TRBD2; cdr3_aa: CASSLDVGSGRRDEQFF; cdr3_nt: TGTGCCAGCAGCTTAGATGTTGGTAGCGGGAGACGCGATGAGCAGTTCTTC
j_call: TRBJ1-1; v_call: TRBV19; clone_size: .; d_call: TRBD1; cdr3_aa: CASSRPWTGGFVNTEAFF; cdr3_nt: TGTGCCAGTAGTCGCCCGTGGACAGGGGGCTTTGTGAACACTGAAGCTTTCTTT
j_call: TRBJ2-5; v_call: TRBV19; clone_size: .; d_call: .; cdr3_aa: CASSGVGLGQETQYF; cdr3_nt: TGTGCCAGTAGTGGGGTAGGGCTGGGACAAGAGACCCAGTACTTC
j_call: TRBJ2-3; v_call: TRBV15; clone_size: .; d_call: .; cdr3_aa: CATTTQVGDTQYF; cdr3_nt: TGTGCCACCACAACCCAGGTGGGGGATACGCAGTATTTT
j_call: TRBJ2-5; v_call: TRBV29-1; clone_size: .; d_call: TRBD1; cdr3_aa: CSTGQGVRETQYF; cdr3_nt: TGCAGCACGGGACAGGGGGTTAGAGAGACCCAGTACTTC
j_call: TRBJ2-1; v_call: TRBV10-3; clone_size: .; d_call: .; cdr3_aa: CAISAAKLLKNEQFF; cdr3_nt: TGTGCCATCAGTGCGGCAAAGCTACTCAAAAATGAGCAGTTCTTC
j_call: TRBJ1-1; v_call: TRBV5-1; clone_size: .; d_call: .; cdr3_aa: CASSPGYSNLNTEAFF; cdr3_nt: TGCGCCAGCAGCCCGGGTTACTCGAATTTGAACACTGAAGCTTTCTTT
j_call: TRBJ2-3; v_call: TRBV5-1; clone_size: .; d_call: TRBD2; cdr3_aa: CASSPGLAGDADTQYF; cdr3_nt: TGCGCCAGCAGCCCCGGACTAGCGGGAGACGCAGATACGCAGTATTTT
j_call: TRBJ1-2; v_call: TRBV27; clone_size: once; d_call: .; cdr3_aa: CASSPGPGRSPLYGYTF; cdr3_nt: TGTGCCAGCAGTCCCGGACCCGGACGGAGCCCCCTATATGGCTACACCTTC
j_call: TRBJ2-7; v_call: TRBV7-2; clone_size: .; d_call: .; cdr3_aa: CASSLAGGTDFYEQYF; cdr3_nt: TGTGCCAGCAGCTTAGCGGGGGGAACGGATTTCTACGAGCAGTACTTC
j_call: TRBJ2-2; v_call: TRBV18; clone_size: few; d_call: .; cdr3_aa: CASSPPGVRTNTGELFF; cdr3_nt: TGTGCCAGCTCACCACCGGGGGTTAGAACGAACACCGGGGAGCTGTTTTTT
j_call: TRBJ1-2; v_call: TRBV19; clone_size: few; d_call: .; cdr3_aa: CASRTGHGYTF; cdr3_nt: TGTGCCAGTAGGACGGGTCATGGCTACACCTTC
j_call: TRBJ2-3; v_call: TRBV11-3; clone_size: .; d_call: .; cdr3_aa: CASSLLGDTQYF; cdr3_nt: TGTGCCAGCAGCTTATTGGGTGATACGCAGTATTTT
j_call: TRBJ1-2; v_call: TRBV6-5; clone_size: .; d_call: .; cdr3_aa: CASSYSSRVRGYTF; cdr3_nt: TGTGCCAGCAGTTACTCGAGTCGGGTCCGTGGCTACACCTTC
j_call: TRBJ2-5; v_call: TRBV6-5; clone_size: .; d_call: .; cdr3_aa: CASRTDPRETQYF; cdr3_nt: TGTGCCAGTCGAACGGACCCGCGGGAGACCCAGTACTTC
j_call: TRBJ1-6; v_call: TRBV6-6; clone_size: .; d_call: .; cdr3_aa: CASSYSQSSYNSPLHF; cdr3_nt: TGTGCCAGCAGTTACTCTCAGAGCTCCTATAATTCACCCCTCCACTTT
j_call: TRBJ2-1; v_call: TRBV7-9; clone_size: .; d_call: .; cdr3_aa: CASSLGNRMPEQFF; cdr3_nt: TGTGCCAGCAGCTTAGGAAATAGAATGCCTGAGCAGTTCTTC
j_call: TRBJ2-2; v_call: TRBV28; clone_size: .; d_call: .; cdr3_aa: CASSLGGLNTGELFF; cdr3_nt: TGTGCCAGCAGTTTGGGGGGCCTGAACACCGGGGAGCTGTTTTTT
j_call: TRBJ2-3; v_call: TRBV15; clone_size: .; d_call: TRBD2; cdr3_aa: CATSRDAGAPDTQYF; cdr3_nt: TGTGCCACCAGCAGAGACGCGGGAGCCCCAGATACGCAGTATTTT
j_call: TRBJ2-7; v_call: TRBV2; clone_size: once; d_call: TRBD2; cdr3_aa: CASIAGRDYYEQYF; cdr3_nt: TGTGCCAGCATCGCAGGCAGGGACTACTACGAGCAGTACTTC
j_call: TRBJ2-1; v_call: TRBV19; clone_size: .; d_call: .; cdr3_aa: CASLGGGSYNEQFF; cdr3_nt: TGTGCCAGCCTAGGTGGGGGTTCCTACAATGAGCAGTTCTTC
j_call: TRBJ1-2; v_call: TRBV20-1; clone_size: .; d_call: .; cdr3_aa: CSSRVVRYTF; cdr3_nt: TGCAGTAGTCGAGTAGTGCGTTACACCTTC
j_call: TRBJ1-3; v_call: TRBV10-3; clone_size: .; d_call: TRBD1; cdr3_aa: CAISDGQVISSGNTIYF; cdr3_nt: TGTGCCATCAGTGACGGACAGGTGATCTCATCTGGAAACACCATATATTTT
j_call: TRBJ1-2; v_call: TRBV19; clone_size: .; d_call: .; cdr3_aa: CASSIPTLRGYGYTF; cdr3_nt: TGTGCCAGTAGTATACCTACGTTACGTGGCTATGGCTACACCTTC
j_call: TRBJ1-1; v_call: TRBV6-5; clone_size: .; d_call: TRBD1; cdr3_aa: CASRSGQTNTEAFF; cdr3_nt: TGTGCCAGCAGATCGGGACAGACGAACACTGAAGCTTTCTTT
j_call: TRBJ2-1; v_call: TRBV7-3; clone_size: .; d_call: .; cdr3_aa: CASSSPRASNEQFF; cdr3_nt: TGTGCCAGCAGCTCCCCCCGGGCGAGCAATGAGCAGTTCTTC
j_call: TRBJ1-2; v_call: TRBV5-1; clone_size: .; d_call: .; cdr3_aa: CASSPPQGFNGYTF; cdr3_nt: TGCGCCAGCAGCCCACCTCAAGGTTTCAATGGCTACACCTTC
j_call: TRBJ2-3; v_call: TRBV10-1; clone_size: .; d_call: .; cdr3_aa: CASSDRDTQYF; cdr3_nt: TGCGCCAGCAGTGATAGGGATACGCAGTATTTT
j_call: TRBJ2-2; v_call: TRBV19; clone_size: .; d_call: .; cdr3_aa: CASSIATALNPGELFF; cdr3_nt: TGTGCCAGTAGTATCGCGACGGCCTTGAATCCCGGGGAGCTGTTTTTT
j_call: TRBJ1-5; v_call: TRBV28; clone_size: few; d_call: .; cdr3_aa: CASSRSEDQPQHF; cdr3_nt: TGTGCCAGCAGTCGGTCTGAGGATCAGCCCCAGCATTTT
j_call: TRBJ2-1; v_call: TRBV28; clone_size: .; d_call: .; cdr3_aa: CASSLIASEQFF; cdr3_nt: TGTGCCAGCAGTTTGATAGCGTCTGAGCAGTTCTTC
j_call: TRBJ2-6; v_call: TRBV7-3; clone_size: .; d_call: TRBD1; cdr3_aa: CASSPGQGRPGANVLTF; cdr3_nt: TGTGCCAGCAGCCCGGGACAGGGGAGGCCTGGGGCCAACGTCCTGACTTTC
j_call: TRBJ2-2; v_call: TRBV28; clone_size: .; d_call: .; cdr3_aa: CASRLTGSVGTGELFF; cdr3_nt: TGTGCCAGCAGGCTGACAGGAAGCGTCGGCACCGGGGAGCTGTTTTTT
j_call: TRBJ2-3; v_call: TRBV5-1; clone_size: .; d_call: .; cdr3_aa: CASRGFSSTDTQYF; cdr3_nt: TGCGCCAGCCGGGGGTTCTCTAGCACAGATACGCAGTATTTT
j_call: TRBJ2-3; v_call: TRBV5-1; clone_size: .; d_call: TRBD1; cdr3_aa: CASSSYTRQGASDTQYF; cdr3_nt: TGCGCCAGCAGCTCCTACACTCGACAGGGGGCTTCAGATACGCAGTATTTT
j_call: TRBJ1-4; v_call: TRBV25-1; clone_size: .; d_call: .; cdr3_aa: CASSGDWGALKLFF; cdr3_nt: TGTGCCAGCAGTGGCGATTGGGGAGCCCTTAAACTGTTTTTT
j_call: TRBJ1-5; v_call: TRBV30; clone_size: once; d_call: .; cdr3_aa: CAWSSMGGNQPQHF; cdr3_nt: TGTGCCTGGAGCTCCATGGGGGGCAATCAGCCCCAGCATTTT
j_call: TRBJ2-3; v_call: TRBV27; clone_size: .; d_call: .; cdr3_aa: CASWRPPTDTQYF; cdr3_nt: TGTGCCAGCTGGCGGCCCCCAACAGATACGCAGTATTTT
j_call: TRBJ1-6; v_call: TRBV6-1; clone_size: .; d_call: .; cdr3_aa: CASAGRNSPLHF; cdr3_nt: TGTGCCAGCGCAGGGAGGAATTCACCCCTCCACTTT